The entry that follows covers one T cell receptor (beta chain) sequence. No cognate antigen has been identified for it. No base-level quality is on record; no much larger clone is a single base apart. The same CDR3 is also encoded by other DNA sequences in this sample. Using the deep immunoSEQ assay, multiplex PCR amplified TCR CDR3 regions from genomic DNA. Extracted genomic DNA from each cell subset was spread evenly across all wells of several immunoSEQ 96-well plates, with each plate serving as a replicate. For unsorted PBMC, roughly 330 ng genomic DNA, equal to approximately 30,000 T cell genomes, was loaded into each replicate PCR. Ten immunoSEQ deep assay plates were used to sequence the unsorted PBMC genomic DNA. Purified libraries were quantified with a Qubit 3.0 fluorometer, sized on a Bioanalyzer 2100, and re-quantified with the KAPA Library Quantification kit. A separate single-read 150-cycle Illumina NextSeq 550 flow cell was used to sequence each immunoSEQ 96-well plate. As for the authors' bioinformatics: Because the immunoSEQ output included only junctional sequences and no quality scores, the filtering could not be the same as the filtering used for full-length reads. To assign V/J genes and CDR3, sequences were annotated using PyIR, a Python wrapper for IgBLAST v1.9, with IMGT germline references. Any read was removed if the V/J assignment was weak (E-value above 1e-6), the CDR3 was missing, or the read contained stop codons, out-of-frame junctions, or ambiguous translated residues. V3J clonotypes were defined as sequences sharing an identical inferred V gene, J gene, and CDR3 amino acid sequence. Percentage overlap between repertoires was calculated by dividing the number of shared unique clonotypes by the size of the smaller repertoire. RTK rarefaction, the Chao1 estimator, and Recon v2.1 estimates of unobserved clonotypes were used to assess repertoire richness. The immuneACCESS repertoire file appears here via TCRdb, limited to in-frame rearrangements. These files lack a portion of the clones; in checked studies, under half of the deficit traces to unresolved V genes, and the cause of the others is not known. The V and J calls and clone size are taken from that table; D and trimming were inferred from the DNA. The sample records fewer than 650,000 clones, about 79% of which are singletons. Of the sample, over 10% falls within the top ten clones.

The data stem from a study of shared clonotypes between healthy human individuals (dated by TCRdb to about 2020). Notes on the research overall: Three men and a couple of women, aged 18 to 49 years, made up the cohort. Blood TCR repertoires of a handful of healthy adults were deeply sequenced to estimate repertoire size and the extent of clonotype sharing between individuals. To increase sequencing depth and limit assay-specific biases, TCR repertoire library preparation and sequencing were carried out by different laboratories using diverse techniques. Between about 0.85 and 9.5 billion PBMCs per donor were obtained by leukapheresis.

Donors were healthy HIV-negative adults with no recently reported acute infections or vaccinations. Every donor was a Caucasian adult living in Nashville, Tennessee, USA. For unsorted samples, approximately 84 million PBMCs were counted, and genomic DNA was extracted using the QIAamp DNA Blood Mini kit. Blood was collected by leukapheresis, and PBMCs were isolated by Ficoll-Histopaque density gradient centrifugation and then cryopreserved in liquid nitrogen vapor phase. Results the study describes overall, beyond this receptor: The small number of donors limited the genetic and exposure-history diversity represented. Pairwise subsampling indicated that sequencing depth was expected to affect the degree of clonotype sharing among donors. Sampling was restricted to blood, and TCR repertoires in tissue are likely to differ from TCR repertoires in blood.

The CDR3 measures 15 amino acids from cysteine to phenylalanine. The only DNA kept is the CDR3, 45 bases in frame from the first base. The V end loses 3 bases and the J end loses 1 base, and a stretch of 10 bases separates them. From the germline V gene, CDR1 is MDHEN and CDR2 is SYDVKM. The chain is assembled from TRBV28 and TRBJ2-1; the D gene is unclear. Sequencing input: PBMCs. The receptor was derived from a woman aged 40 to 50 in good health. Some clones in this sample may be carry-over from other donors' samples. The encoded CDR3 is CASSFLAVSYNEQFF. Read as DNA, the sequence is TGTGCCAGCAGTTTTCTGGCGGTGTCCTACAATGAGCAGTTCTTC.